This T cell receptor beta chain appears in the sequencing data of a study of cytomegalovirus exposure and HLA in healthy donors. The study, taken as a whole, reports: Within a later analysis, the majority of CMV-associated TCR beta chains appeared HLA-restricted. An Asian-associated ancestry cluster reportedly showed fewer N-insertions than the roughly 600-donor mean in a later analysis. Under in vitro conditions, a few CMV-associated chains were confirmed as specific for CMV antigens.

A multiplex PCR was run with 60 Vbeta primers and 13 Jbeta primers. Produced via immunoSEQ multiplex PCR; TCRdb's table is partial and in-frame only. The sample yields under 200,000 clones, roughly 79% seen once. Worth noting for this clone: Its antigen is undetermined.

The J segment lost 3 bases and the V segment lost 4 bases, leaving 2 bases of the junction unmatched. CDR1 is PRHDT, CDR2 FYEKMQ, per germline (reference sequence). This CDR3 contains 15 residues. This chain links TRBV13 with TRBJ2-6; 8 bases fit TRBD1. The material sequenced was PBMCs. This TCR derives from a woman in her 30s in good health and CMV-seropositive. CDR3 coding DNA: TGTGCCAGCAGCTCTGGACAGGGTGGGGCCAACGTCCTGACTTTC. The encoded protein is CASSSGQGGANVLTF.